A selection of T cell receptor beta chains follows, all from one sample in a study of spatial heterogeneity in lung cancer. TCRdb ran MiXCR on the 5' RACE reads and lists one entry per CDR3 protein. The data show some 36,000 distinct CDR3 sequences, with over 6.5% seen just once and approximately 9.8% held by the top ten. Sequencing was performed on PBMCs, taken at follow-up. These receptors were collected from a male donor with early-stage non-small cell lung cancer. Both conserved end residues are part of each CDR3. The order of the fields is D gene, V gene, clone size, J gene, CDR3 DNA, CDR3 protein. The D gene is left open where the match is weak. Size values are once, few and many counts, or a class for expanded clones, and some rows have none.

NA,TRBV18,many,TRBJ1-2,TGTGCCAGCTCACCATCGCGGGATCCCTATGGCTACACCTTC,CASSPSRDPYGYTF
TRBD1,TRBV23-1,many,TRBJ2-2,TGCGCCAGCAGTCACAGGGGGCGAACCGGGGAGCTGTTTTTT,CASSHRGRTGELFF
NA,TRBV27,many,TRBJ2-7,TGTGCCAGCAGTTGGGGGCTCGCCTACGAGCAGTACTTC,CASSWGLAYEQYF
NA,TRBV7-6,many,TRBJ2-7,TGTGCCAGCAGCCCCTTAGGGGATAGCGAGCAGTACTTC,CASSPLGDSEQYF
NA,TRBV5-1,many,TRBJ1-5,TGCGCCAGCAGCTTGGACGGGAATCAGCCCCAGCATTTT,CASSLDGNQPQHF
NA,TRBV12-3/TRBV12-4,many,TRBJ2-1,TGTGCCAGCAGTTTGGGCCTGGGAGGCGAGTTAGGTGAGCAGTTCTTC,CASSLGLGGELGEQFF
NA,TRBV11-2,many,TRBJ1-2,TGTGCCAGCAGCTCCAACTATGGCTACACCTTC,CASSSNYGYTF
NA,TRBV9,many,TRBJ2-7,TGTGCCAGCAGCGTAGAGGACTCCCGGGGCTACGAGCAGTACTTC,CASSVEDSRGYEQYF
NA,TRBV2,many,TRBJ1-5,TGTGCCAGCAGTGAAGAGGGTTATGGCAATCAGCCCCAGCATTTT,CASSEEGYGNQPQHF
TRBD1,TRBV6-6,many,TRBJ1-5,TGTGCCAGCAGTTTGACAGGGATTAATCAGCCCCAGCATTTT,CASSLTGINQPQHF
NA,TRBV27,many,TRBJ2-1,TGTGCCAGCAGTTTCCCGACTAGGCATGAGCAGTTCTTC,CASSFPTRHEQFF
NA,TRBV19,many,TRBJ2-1,TGTGCCAGTAGTATAGTACCCGGTAGCTCCTACAATGAGCAGTTCTTC,CASSIVPGSSYNEQFF
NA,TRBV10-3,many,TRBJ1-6,TGTGCCATCTCCCTGTCCCCAAGGGATTCACCCCTCCACTTT,CAISLSPRDSPLHF
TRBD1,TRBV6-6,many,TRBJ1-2,TGTGCCAGCAGGAGGGGACAGGGGCCAGTTTACTATGGCTACACCTTC,CASRRGQGPVYYGYTF
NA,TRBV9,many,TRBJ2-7,TGTGCCAGCAGCGTAGGATCGGGGAGAGGTGAAGAGCAGTACTTC,CASSVGSGRGEEQYF
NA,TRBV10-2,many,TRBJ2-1,TGCGCCAGCAGTGAGCAGCGGACCTACAATGAGCAGTTCTTC,CASSEQRTYNEQFF
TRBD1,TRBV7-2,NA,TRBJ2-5,TGTGCCAGCAGCGCAGGACAGGTGGAGACCCAGTACTTC,CASSAGQVETQYF
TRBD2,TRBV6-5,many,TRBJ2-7,TGTGCCAGCAGTTACGGGCGGGGGGCCTACGAGCAGTACTTC,CASSYGRGAYEQYF
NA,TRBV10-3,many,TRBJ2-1,TGTGCCATCAGTGACGACAGGTCCAATTACAATGAGCAGTTCTTC,CAISDDRSNYNEQFF
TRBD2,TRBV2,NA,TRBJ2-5,TGTGCCAGCTTTCTTCTAGCGGGGGAGAACCTACAAGAGACCCAGTACTTC,CASFLLAGENLQETQYF
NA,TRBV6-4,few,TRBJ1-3,TGTGCCAGCAGTGACTACGTCAGGGCCTCTGGAAACACCATATATTTT,CASSDYVRASGNTIYF
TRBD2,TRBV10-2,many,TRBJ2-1,TGCGCCAGCTACTCGAGACTAGCGGGGTTCAATGAGCAGTTCTTC,CASYSRLAGFNEQFF
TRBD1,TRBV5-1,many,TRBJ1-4,TGCGCCAGCAGCCCGACAGGGGACCTTAATGAAAAACTGTTTTTT,CASSPTGDLNEKLFF
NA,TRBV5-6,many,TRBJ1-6,TGTGCCAGCAGCTTGGCGGGGAGCTCCTATAATTCACCCCTCCACTTT,CASSLAGSSYNSPLHF
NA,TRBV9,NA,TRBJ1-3,TGTGCCAGCAAGGGTGATGGAAACACCATATATTTT,CASKGDGNTIYF
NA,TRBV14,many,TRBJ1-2,TGTGCCAGCAGCCCCCGGCCGGTCTATGGCTACACCTTC,CASSPRPVYGYTF
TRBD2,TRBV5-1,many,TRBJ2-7,TGCGCCAGCAGCTTGGATACTAGCGGGGTCTACGAGCAGTACTTC,CASSLDTSGVYEQYF
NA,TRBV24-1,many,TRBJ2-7,TGTGCCACCAGAAACATTGGCGAGCAGTACTTC,CATRNIGEQYF
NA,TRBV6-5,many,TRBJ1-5,TGTGCCAGCAGTAGCCGGTACAATCAGCCCCAGCATTTT,CASSSRYNQPQHF
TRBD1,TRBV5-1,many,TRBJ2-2,TGCGCCAGCAGCAGGGACAGGGCTGGGGAGCTGTTTTTT,CASSRDRAGELFF
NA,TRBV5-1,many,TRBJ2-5,TGCGCCAGCAGCTTCCTGACAGGACAAGAGACCCAGTACTTC,CASSFLTGQETQYF
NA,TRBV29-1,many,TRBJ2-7,TGCAGCGCGGTAACCTCCTACGAGCAGTACTTC,CSAVTSYEQYF
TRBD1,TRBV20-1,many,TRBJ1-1,TGCAGTGCCGCCTCCGGGACAGGTCGGGACACTGAAGCTTTCTTT,CSAASGTGRDTEAFF
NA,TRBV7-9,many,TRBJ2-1,TGTGCCAGCAGTCGGGACGCCTACAATGAGCAGTTCTTC,CASSRDAYNEQFF
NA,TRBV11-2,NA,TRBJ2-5,TGTGCCAGCAGCTTAGGTCAGCCTGTCAGGACCCAGTACTTC,CASSLGQPVRTQYF
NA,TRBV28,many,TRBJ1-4,TGTGCCAGCAGTTTCCTAGTGGCTAATGAAAAACTGTTTTTT,CASSFLVANEKLFF
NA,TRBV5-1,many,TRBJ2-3,TGCGCCAGCAGCTTACACGGCACAGATACGCAGTATTTT,CASSLHGTDTQYF
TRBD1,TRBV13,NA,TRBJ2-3,TGTGCCAGCAGACGACAGGGTTCAGATACGCAGTATTTT,CASRRQGSDTQYF
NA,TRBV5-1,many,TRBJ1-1,TGCGCCAGCAGTTTCACGGGGGCAGGCGCTGAAGCTTTCTTT,CASSFTGAGAEAFF
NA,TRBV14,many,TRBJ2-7,TGTGCCAGCAGCCAACAACTTAGCGGCTACGAGCAGTACTTC,CASSQQLSGYEQYF